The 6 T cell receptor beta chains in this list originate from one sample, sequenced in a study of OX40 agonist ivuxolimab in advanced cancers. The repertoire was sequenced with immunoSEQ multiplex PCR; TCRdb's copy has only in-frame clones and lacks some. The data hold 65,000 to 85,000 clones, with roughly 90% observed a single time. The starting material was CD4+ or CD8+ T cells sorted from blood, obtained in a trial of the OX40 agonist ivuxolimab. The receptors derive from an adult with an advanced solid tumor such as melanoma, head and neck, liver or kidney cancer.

This CDR3 is CASQGPGNTIYF. The CDR3 DNA is TGTGCCTCCCAGGGGCCTGGAAACACCATATATTTT. The chain carries TRBV10-3 and TRBJ1-3; TRBD1 is a possible D gene (6 bases). With 11 bases removed from V and 2 bases from J, the gap between germline ends came to 10 bases. This CDR3 region has 12 residues. CDR1 is ENHRY and CDR2 is SYGVKD in the germline V gene.

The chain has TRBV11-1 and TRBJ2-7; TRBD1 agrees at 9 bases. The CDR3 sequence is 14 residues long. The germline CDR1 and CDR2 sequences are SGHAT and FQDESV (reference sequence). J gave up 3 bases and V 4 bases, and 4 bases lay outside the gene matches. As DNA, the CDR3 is TGTGCCAGCAGCTACCGGACAGGGGACTACGAGCAGTACTTC. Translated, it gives CASSYRTGDYEQYF.

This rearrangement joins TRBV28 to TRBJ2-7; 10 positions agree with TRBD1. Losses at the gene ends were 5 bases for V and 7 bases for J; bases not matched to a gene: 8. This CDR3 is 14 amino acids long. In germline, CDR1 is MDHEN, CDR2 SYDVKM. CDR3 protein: CASSPDRGHREQYF. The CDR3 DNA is TGTGCCAGCAGTCCCGACAGGGGGCATCGGGAGCAGTACTTC.

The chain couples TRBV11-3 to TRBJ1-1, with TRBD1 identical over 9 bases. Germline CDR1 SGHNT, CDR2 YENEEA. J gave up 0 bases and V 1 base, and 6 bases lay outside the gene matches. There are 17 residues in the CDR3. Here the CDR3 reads CASSLGGDRGMNTEAFF. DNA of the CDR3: TGTGCCAGCAGCTTAGGAGGCGACAGGGGGATGAACACTGAAGCTTTCTTT.

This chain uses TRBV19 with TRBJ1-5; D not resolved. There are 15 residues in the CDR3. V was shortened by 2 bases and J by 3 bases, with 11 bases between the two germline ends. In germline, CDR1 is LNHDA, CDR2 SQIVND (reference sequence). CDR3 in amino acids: CASSISQKNNQPQHF. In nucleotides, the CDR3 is TGTGCCAGTAGTATATCGCAGAAAAACAATCAGCCCCAGCATTTT.

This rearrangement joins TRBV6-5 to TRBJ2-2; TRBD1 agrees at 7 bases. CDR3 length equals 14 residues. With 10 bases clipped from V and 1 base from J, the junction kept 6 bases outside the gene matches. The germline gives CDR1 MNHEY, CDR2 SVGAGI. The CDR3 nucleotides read TGTGCCAACAGACGACAGGGGAACACCGGGGAGCTGTTTTTT. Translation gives CANRRQGNTGELFF.